Listed here are 15 T cell receptor beta chains from one sample, sequenced in a study of blood T cell repertoires in COVID-19. The table came from immunoSEQ multiplex PCR; TCRdb's copy has only in-frame clones and leaves some out. The sample holds under 130,000 clones, around 88% seen once. Sequencing was done on a sample of peripheral blood. The source of these receptors is a human donor in a cohort sampled during active COVID-19.

This chain joins TRBV4-1 and TRBJ2-1, with unresolved D. Trimming stripped 5 bases from V and 5 bases from J, with 10 bases between. Germline loops: CDR1 MGHRA, CDR2 YSYEKL. The CDR3 is 13 residues long. The CDR3 spells CASSSYSDNEQFF. In DNA form, the CDR3 reads TGCGCCAGCAGCTCGTACAGTGACAATGAGCAGTTCTTC.

The rearrangement uses TRBV5-4 and TRBJ2-1; 9 bases are a match to TRBD2. Germline trimming cut 4 bases from V and 7 bases from J; bases unmatched to any gene: 12. The CDR3 runs 16 residues. Germline CDR1 reads SGHNT; CDR2 reads YYREEE (reference sequence). CDR3 nucleotide sequence: TGTGCCAGCAGCCCGACTCCGGGACTAGCTAGGAATGAGCAGTTCTTC. It translates to CASSPTPGLARNEQFF.

This clone was picked up a small number of times. The chain uses TRBV19 and TRBJ1-5; the match to TRBD1 covers 8 bases. V was pared by 6 bases and J by 0 bases, with 10 bases of the junction left unmatched. The CDR3 sequence is 17 residues long. Germline V gene data show CDR1 as LNHDA and CDR2 as SQIVND (reference sequence). The CDR3 is CASRTGTGEYSNQPQHF. The CDR3 bases are TGTGCCAGTAGAACCGGGACAGGAGAATATAGCAATCAGCCCCAGCATTTT. The full variable domain, in which reference TRBV19 and TRBJ1-5 provide the parts outside the CDR3, is DGGITQSPKYLFRKEGQNVTLSCEQNLNHDAMYWYRQDPGQGLRLIYYSQIVNDFQKGDIAEGYSVSREKKESFPLTVTSAQKNPTAFYLCASRTGTGEYSNQPQHFGDGTRLSIL.

The chain has TRBV25-1 and TRBJ1-2; D not resolved. The ends were cut back, 4 bases at V and 4 bases at J, with 10 bases in the middle. The CDR3 runs to 13 residues. Germline CDR1 reads MGHDK; CDR2 reads SYGVNS. In nucleotides, the CDR3 is TGTGCCAGCAGTGTTCGGGGATCCTATGGCTACACCTTC. This encodes CASSVRGSYGYTF.

This chain joins TRBV19 and TRBJ1-1; D is ambiguous. This CDR3 region has 13 residues. Germline CDR1 reads LNHDA; CDR2 reads SQIVND (reference sequence). Trimming removed 5 bases from V and 2 bases from J, with 9 bases in between. The CDR3 DNA reads TGTGCCAGTAGTCAAACACCTAACACTGAAGCTTTCTTT. Its translation: CASSQTPNTEAFF.

This chain connects TRBV9 to TRBJ2-2; 8 bases map to TRBD2. CDR3 length equals 18 residues. The germline V gene encodes CDR1 SGDLS and CDR2 YYNGEE. Trimming removed 4 bases from V and 4 bases from J; junction bases left unmatched: 15. CDR3 protein: CASSPRESGRSGTGELFF. In nucleotides, the CDR3 is TGTGCCAGCAGCCCGCGGGAAAGCGGGAGAAGTGGCACCGGGGAGCTGTTTTTT.

J is TRBJ2-1 and V is TRBV7-9; TRBD2 matches 9 bases. Germline V CDR1 and CDR2: SEHNR, FQNEAQ (reference sequence). The V and J ends lost 5 bases and 5 bases, in that order; junction bases with no gene match: 10. The CDR3 has 16 amino acids. CDR3 amino acids: CASSPIAGERNNEQFF. The CDR3 nucleotides are TGTGCCAGCAGCCCTATAGCGGGGGAACGGAACAATGAGCAGTTCTTC.

The chain recombines TRBV6-2 or TRBV6-3 with TRBJ2-3, with D perhaps TRBD1 (6 bases). The CDR3 is 12 residues long. The V and J ends lost 6 bases and 7 bases respectively, with 11 bases between them. Germline V lookup: CDR1 MNHEY, CDR2 SVGEGT. The CDR3 here is CASSGRGNTQYF. CDR3 sequence (DNA): TGTGCCAGCAGCGGCAGGGGTAATACGCAGTATTTT.

The genes are TRBV19 and TRBJ1-1; TRBD1 aligns across 10 bases. This CDR3 is 16 amino acids long. Trimming took 1 base from V and 5 from J; bases not matched to a gene: 7. Germline V lookup: CDR1 LNHDA, CDR2 SQIVND (reference sequence). DNA for the CDR3: TGTGCCAGTAGTATAGTTCCGGGACAGGGGATTACTGAAGCTTTCTTT. Protein: CASSIVPGQGITEAFF.

The chain carries TRBV12-5 and TRBJ2-1, with D uncertain. This CDR3 region has 12 residues. The germline V and J ends were trimmed by 0 bases and 5 bases, with 2 bases remaining between them. In germline, CDR1 is LGHNT, CDR2 FRNRAP. CDR3: CASGLVNNEQFF. DNA of the CDR3: TGTGCTAGTGGTTTGGTTAACAATGAGCAGTTCTTC.

The chain is built from TRBV2 and TRBJ1-4, with D possibly matching TRBD1 (5 bases). The V end was cut by 7 bases, the J end by 7 bases, with 10 bases between. Germline CDR1 and CDR2: SNHLY and FYNNEI. CDR3 length: 12 amino acids. CDR3 sequence reads: CASTERGEKLFF. The CDR3, as DNA: TGTGCCAGCACCGAAAGGGGTGAAAAACTGTTTTTT.

This chain uses TRBV28 with TRBJ1-2, with 9 bases aligning to TRBD1. J lost 6 bases, V lost 5 bases, and 13 bases had no gene match. The CDR3 is made up of 16 amino acids. The germline V gene encodes CDR1 MDHEN and CDR2 SYDVKM. This CDR3 reads CASSASGTGILNGYTF. DNA for the CDR3: TGTGCCAGCAGTGCCTCCGGGACAGGGATCTTGAATGGCTACACCTTC.

This chain joins TRBV6-4 and TRBJ1-5, with D possibly matching TRBD1 (6 bases). Trimming removed 2 bases from V and 0 bases from J, with 17 bases in between. The germline V gene has CDR1 MRHNA and CDR2 SNTAGT. CDR3 length equals 18 residues. CDR3 region: CASSDEAGAGDSNQPQHF. In nucleotides, the CDR3 is TGTGCCAGCAGTGACGAGGCAGGGGCGGGCGATAGCAATCAGCCCCAGCATTTT.

This clone turned up a few times. V gene TRBV5-1 combines with J gene TRBJ1-3; 7 nucleotides line up with TRBD1. With V trimmed by 4 bases and J by 2 bases, 3 bases remained unmatched. The CDR3 runs 14 residues. Germline V gives CDR1 SGHRS, CDR2 YFSETQ. The CDR3 nucleotides read TGCGCCAGCAGCGCTACAGGGGCTGGAAACACCATATATTTT. Amino acid sequence: CASSATGAGNTIYF.

The chain employs TRBV5-4 and TRBJ2-3, with TRBD2 matching 8 bases. Germline CDR1 reads SGHNT; CDR2 reads YYREEE (reference sequence). The trim removed 1 base at V and 1 base at J, leaving 5 bases unmatched. The CDR3 sequence is 16 residues long. CDR3 sequence: CASSLTSGSRTDTQYF. In DNA form, the CDR3 reads TGTGCCAGCAGCTTGACCAGCGGGAGCCGCACAGATACGCAGTATTTT.